What follows are 10 T cell receptor beta chains derived from one specimen sequenced in a study of lymphopenia after photon versus proton radiotherapy. Method: immunoSEQ multiplex PCR; TCRdb's copy keeps in-frame clones and lacks some. Found here are roughly 150,000 clones, approximately 91% of them singletons; the top ten hold roughly 4.7%. Material: peripheral blood, obtained from a patient treated with photon-based radiotherapy. The receptors were sampled from a man aged 50 to 59 with gastric cancer.

This clone was found once. The gene calls are TRBV7-9 and TRBJ2-2; 11 bases are shared with TRBD2. V gave up 3 bases and J gave up 4 bases; unmatched junction bases: 1. CDR3 size: 15 residues. Germline V gene sequence: CDR1 SEHNR, CDR2 FQNEAQ (reference sequence). Written as DNA, the CDR3 is TGTGCCAGCAGCTTTCTAGCGGGGGGCACCGGGGAGCTGTTTTTT. Protein product: CASSFLAGGTGELFF.

A note on this clone: One end of the junction is discordant with germline, which a read error may explain. The V call is TRBV12-5, the J call TRBJ2-2, with D perhaps assigned TRBD1 or TRBD2 (5 bases each). The germline CDR1 and CDR2 sequences are LGHNT and FRNRAP. CDR3 length: 18 residues. CDR3 amino acids: CASGLVRTGQVGTGELFF. Here the CDR3 DNA reads TGTGCTAGTGGTTTGGTACGGACGGGGCAGGTGGGGACCGGGGAACTGTTTTTT.

The rearrangement uses TRBV6-5 and TRBJ2-2; 12 nucleotides match TRBD2. Germline V CDR1 and CDR2: MNHEY, SVGAGI. CDR3 length: 15 residues. The ends lost 6 bases at V and 5 bases at J; junction bases unmatched: 4. CDR3 nucleotide sequence: TGTGCCAGCAGGGCCGGGACTAGCGGGACCGGGGAGCTGTTTTTT. This translates into CASRAGTSGTGELFF.

The rearrangement joins TRBV5-1 to TRBJ1-4, with 7 bases identical to TRBD1. Germline CDR1 and CDR2: SGHRS and YFSETQ. After removal of 7 bases from V and 4 bases from J, the junction contained 10 bases not matched to a gene. CDR3 length: 15 residues. CDR3 sequence: CASHRGTADNEKLFF. In DNA, the CDR3 is TGCGCCAGCCACCGAGGGACAGCCGATAATGAAAAACTGTTTTTT. Full variable domain (missing parts from reference TRBV5-1 and TRBJ1-4): KAGVTQTPRYLIKTRGQQVTLSCSPISGHRSVSWYQQTPGQGLQFLFEYFSETQRNKGNFPGRFSGRQFSNSRSEMNVSTLELGDSALYLCASHRGTADNEKLFFGSGTQLSVL.

The V and J genes are TRBV29-1 and TRBJ1-4; no clear D. Trimming removed 5 bases at V and 8 bases at J, with 6 bases between. CDR1 and CDR2 from the germline V gene are SQVTM and ANQGSEA. The CDR3 has 10 residues. This CDR3 reads CSVLTEKLFF. CDR3 DNA: TGCAGCGTTCTGACGGAAAAACTGTTTTTT.

This rearrangement joins TRBV19 to TRBJ1-2; D is unclear. Trimming shortened V by 2 bases and J by 4 bases, and 5 bases separated the two germline ends. This CDR3 is 12 amino acids long. Germline V gene sequence: CDR1 LNHDA, CDR2 SQIVND (reference sequence). The CDR3 loop is CASSINPYGYTF. In DNA, the CDR3 is TGTGCCAGTAGTATAAACCCCTATGGCTACACCTTC.

The V gene is TRBV7-2, the J gene TRBJ2-1; D may be TRBD2 (6 bases). Germline V gene sequence: CDR1 SGHTA, CDR2 FQGNSA. The CDR3 is 16 residues long. V dropped 2 bases and J dropped 7 bases, with 18 bases sitting between them. The CDR3 nucleotides are TGTGCCAGCAGCTTAACCCCTTTCGGGAGCGGAAATGAGCAGTTCTTC. The encoded protein is CASSLTPFGSGNEQFF.

The V call is TRBV9, the J call TRBJ2-7; D unresolved. Trimming stripped 0 bases from V and 5 bases from J, with 9 bases between. CDR1 SGDLS and CDR2 YYNGEE come from the germline V gene. The CDR3 sequence is 13 residues long. This chain's CDR3 is CASSVGVVDEQYF. The CDR3 bases are TGTGCCAGCAGCGTAGGAGTTGTGGACGAGCAGTACTTC.

Concerning this clone itself: It may be a read error: a sequence one base away is much more abundant. The V gene is TRBV6-5, the J gene TRBJ1-1, with D hard to call. Trimming took off 6 bases at V and 1 base at J, with 3 bases between the two ends. The CDR3 has 11 amino acids. Per the germline V gene, CDR1 is MNHEY and CDR2 is SVGAGI. In DNA, the CDR3 is TGTGCCAGCAGGCAGAACACTGAAGCTTTCTTT. Translating it yields CASRQNTEAFF.

The chain links TRBV5-1 to TRBJ2-7; 15 positions match TRBD2. The V segment lost 0 bases and the J segment 1 base; nucleotides outside the gene matches: 8. This CDR3 has 19 amino acids. Per the germline V gene, CDR1 is SGHRS and CDR2 is YFSETQ. The CDR3 DNA sequence: TGCGCCAGCAGCTTGGAGGGACTAGCGGGAGGAAGTATTTCCTACGAGCAGTACTTC. Amino acid sequence: CASSLEGLAGGSISYEQYF.